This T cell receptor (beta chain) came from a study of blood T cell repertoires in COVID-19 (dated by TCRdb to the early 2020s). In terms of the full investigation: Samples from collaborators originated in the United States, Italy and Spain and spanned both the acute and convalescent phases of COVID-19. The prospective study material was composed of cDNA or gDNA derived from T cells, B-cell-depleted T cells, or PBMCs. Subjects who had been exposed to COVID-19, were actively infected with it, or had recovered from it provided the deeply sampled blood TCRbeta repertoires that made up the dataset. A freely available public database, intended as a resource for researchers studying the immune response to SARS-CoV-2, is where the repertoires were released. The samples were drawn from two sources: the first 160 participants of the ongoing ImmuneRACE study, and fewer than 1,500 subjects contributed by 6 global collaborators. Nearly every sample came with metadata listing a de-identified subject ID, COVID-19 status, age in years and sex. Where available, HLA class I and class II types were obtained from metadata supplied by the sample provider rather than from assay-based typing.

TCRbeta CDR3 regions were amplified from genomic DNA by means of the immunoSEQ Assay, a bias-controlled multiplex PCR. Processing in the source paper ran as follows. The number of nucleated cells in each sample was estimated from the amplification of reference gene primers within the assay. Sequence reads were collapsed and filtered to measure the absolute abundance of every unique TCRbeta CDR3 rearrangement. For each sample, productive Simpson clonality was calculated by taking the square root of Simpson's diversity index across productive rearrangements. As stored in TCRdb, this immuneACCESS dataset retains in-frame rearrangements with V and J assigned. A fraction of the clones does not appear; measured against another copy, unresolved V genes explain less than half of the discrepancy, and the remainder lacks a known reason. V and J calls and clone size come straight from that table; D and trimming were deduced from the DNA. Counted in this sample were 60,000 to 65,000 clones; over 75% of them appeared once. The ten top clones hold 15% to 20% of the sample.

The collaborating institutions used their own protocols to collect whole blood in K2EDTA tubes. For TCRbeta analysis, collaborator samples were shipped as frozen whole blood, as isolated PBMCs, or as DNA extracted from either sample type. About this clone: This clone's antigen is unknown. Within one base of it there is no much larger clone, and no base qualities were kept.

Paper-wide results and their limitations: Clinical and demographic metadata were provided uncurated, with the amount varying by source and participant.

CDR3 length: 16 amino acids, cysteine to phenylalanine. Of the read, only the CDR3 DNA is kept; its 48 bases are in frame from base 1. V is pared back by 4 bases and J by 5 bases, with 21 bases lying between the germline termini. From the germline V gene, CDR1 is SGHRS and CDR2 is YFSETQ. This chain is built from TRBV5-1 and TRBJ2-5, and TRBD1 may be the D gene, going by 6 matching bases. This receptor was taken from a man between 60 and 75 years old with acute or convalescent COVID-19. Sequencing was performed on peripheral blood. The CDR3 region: CASSPSGDGAVETQYF. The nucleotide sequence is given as TGCGCCAGCAGCCCCTCAGGGGACGGGGCGGTGGAGACCCAGTACTTC. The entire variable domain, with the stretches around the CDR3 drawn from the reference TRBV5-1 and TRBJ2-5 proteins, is KAGVTQTPRYLIKTRGQQVTLSCSPISGHRSVSWYQQTPGQGLQFLFEYFSETQRNKGNFPGRFSGRQFSNSRSEMNVSTLELGDSALYLCASSPSGDGAVETQYFGPGTRLLVL.